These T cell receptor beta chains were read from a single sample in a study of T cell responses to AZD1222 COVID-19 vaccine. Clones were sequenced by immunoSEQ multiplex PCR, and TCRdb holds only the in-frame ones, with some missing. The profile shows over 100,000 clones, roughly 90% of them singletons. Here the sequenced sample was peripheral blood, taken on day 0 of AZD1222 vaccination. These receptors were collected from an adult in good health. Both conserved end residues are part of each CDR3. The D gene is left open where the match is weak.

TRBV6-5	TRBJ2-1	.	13	CASSLRLENEQFF	TGTGCCAGCAGTCTGAGGTTGGAAAATGAGCAGTTCTTC
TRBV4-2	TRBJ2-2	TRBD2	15	CASGIAGVNTGELFF	TGTGCCAGCGGTATAGCGGGAGTGAACACCGGGGAGCTGTTTTTT
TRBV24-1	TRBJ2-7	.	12	CATSGGSYEQYF	TGTGCCACCAGTGGGGGATCCTACGAGCAGTACTTC
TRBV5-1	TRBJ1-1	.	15	CASSPGGGRRTEAFF	TGCGCCAGCAGCCCGGGCGGGGGGCGCAGAACTGAAGCTTTCTTT
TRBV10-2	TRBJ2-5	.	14	CASSPLGWQETQYF	TGCGCCAGCAGTCCTCTAGGGTGGCAAGAGACCCAGTACTTC
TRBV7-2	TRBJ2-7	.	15	CASSDEGGPLLEQYF	TGTGCCAGCAGCGACGAGGGCGGGCCCTTGTTAGAGCAGTACTTC
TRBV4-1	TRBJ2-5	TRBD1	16	CASSLLAGTAQETQYF	TGCGCCAGCAGCCTCCTGGCCGGGACAGCTCAAGAGACCCAGTACTTC
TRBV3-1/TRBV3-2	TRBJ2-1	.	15	CASRSAWASDNEQFF	TGTGCCAGCAGATCCGCGTGGGCTTCGGACAATGAGCAGTTCTTC
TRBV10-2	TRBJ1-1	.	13	CASRTDLGGEAFF	TGCGCCAGCAGGACAGACCTGGGCGGCGAAGCTTTCTTT
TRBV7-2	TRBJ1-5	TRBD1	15	CASTQTGSGTQPQHF	TGTGCCAGCACCCAGACAGGGAGTGGGACTCAGCCCCAGCATTTT